The sequence of this TCR beta chain was determined in a study of shared clonotypes between healthy human individuals. TCRdb's table, derived via immunoSEQ multiplex PCR, lists solely in-frame clones and lacks some. The table records some 2.1 million clones, around 95% of them present only once. This clone has more than one count but fewer than ten. The target antigen is unknown. Study observations and caveats: Generally, naive subsets (rather than memory subsets) showed larger estimated richness. Clonotype sharing across several donors was observed for 5% to 6.5% of naive CD4 clonotypes.

Trimming cost V 0 bases and J 6 bases, with 6 bases left between them. The CDR3 runs 13 residues. Germline CDR1 SGHRS, CDR2 YFSETQ. The specimen sequenced was naive CD4+ T cells sorted from blood. The subset denotes: CD45RA+ positively selected. This chain uses TRBV5-1 with TRBJ2-2; maybe TRBD2 (5 bases). This receptor was taken from a man between 18 and 35 years old in good health. CDR3 sequence: CASSLGGPGELFF. As DNA, the CDR3 is TGCGCCAGCAGCTTGGGAGGGCCCGGGGAGCTGTTTTTT. Filled out from reference TRBV5-1 and TRBJ2-2, the complete variable domain reads KAGVTQTPRYLIKTRGQQVTLSCSPISGHRSVSWYQQTPGQGLQFLFEYFSETQRNKGNFPGRFSGRQFSNSRSEMNVSTLELGDSALYLCASSLGGPGELFFGEGSRLTVL.